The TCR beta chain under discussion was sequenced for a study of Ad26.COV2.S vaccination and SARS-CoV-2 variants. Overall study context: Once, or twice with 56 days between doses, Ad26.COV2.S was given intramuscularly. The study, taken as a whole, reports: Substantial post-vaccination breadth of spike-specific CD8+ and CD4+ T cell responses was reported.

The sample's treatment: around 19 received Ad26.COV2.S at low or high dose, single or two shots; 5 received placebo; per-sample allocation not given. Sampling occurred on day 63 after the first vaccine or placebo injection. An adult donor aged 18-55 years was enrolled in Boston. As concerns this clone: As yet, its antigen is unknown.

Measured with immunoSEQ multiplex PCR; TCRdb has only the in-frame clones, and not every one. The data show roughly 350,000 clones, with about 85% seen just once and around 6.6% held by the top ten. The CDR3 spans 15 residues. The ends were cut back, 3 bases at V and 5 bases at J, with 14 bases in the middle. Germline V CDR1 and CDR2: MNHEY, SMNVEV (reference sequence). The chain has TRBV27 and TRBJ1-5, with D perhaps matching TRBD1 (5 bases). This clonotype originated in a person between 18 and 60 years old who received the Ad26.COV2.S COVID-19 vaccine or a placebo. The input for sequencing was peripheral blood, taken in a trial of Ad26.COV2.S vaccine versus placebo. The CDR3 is CASSFGQGRHQPQHF. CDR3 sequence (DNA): TGTGCCAGCAGTTTCGGCCAGGGAAGGCATCAGCCCCAGCATTTT.